A single T cell receptor (beta chain) is shown here with its context. Its antigen is unknown. This may stem from a read error, because a much larger clone lies one nucleotide away. Time point specified: newly diagnosed GD, antithyroid drugs for less than 3 months. PBMCs provided the RNA from which the TCR library was made. This entry is derived from a study of regulatory T cells in long-lasting Graves disease. Study-level results: Under persistent disease, TRBV28, TRBJ1-2 and TRBJ2-5 were used preferentially.

Building the TCR beta libraries relied on iRepertoire HTBI primers, and CDR3 regions underwent Arm-PCR. One entry per CDR3 protein results from TCRdb running MiXCR on the multiplex PCR reads. The table records a few hundred thousand distinct CDR3 sequences, 16% of them present only once. This CDR3 comprises 20 residues. The germline gives CDR1 SGHTA, CDR2 FQGTGA. This sample also belongs to another study, concerning T cells in Graves' hyperthyroidism and ophthalmopathy. That source notes: The primer set for the first-round RT-PCR of the TCR CDR3 was HTBI. Most expanded thyroid clonotypes above 0.001 also appeared in blood. A model using 13 V-J features told ophthalmopathy apart from stable hyperthyroidism.

Sequencing used peripheral blood mononuclear cells (PBMCs), obtained at new diagnosis, from a patient treated with antithyroid drugs. The chain uses TRBV7-3 and TRBJ2-6, with 8 bases that match TRBD2. The source of this sequence is a man aged 35-49 years with Graves disease. The CDR3 nucleotides are TGCGCCAGCAGCCCCCCCGGGGTAGTAGCGGGGATCTCTGGGGCCAACGCCCTGACTTTC. Translation gives CASSPPGVVAGISGANALTF.